One and the same sample provided the 23 T cell receptor beta chains below, sequenced in a study of T-cell reconstitution after alpha-beta-depleted transplantation in children. Molecular barcoding with unique molecular identifiers was used for the TCRbeta library. TCRdb used MiXCR to reprocess the PCR reads, holding one entry per CDR3 protein. The table lists hundreds of thousands of distinct CDR3 sequences, around 9.6% of them singletons. The sequenced sample was PBMCs from the stem cell graft donor, obtained from the stem cell graft. The receptors here all came from a human donor who donated a stem cell graft to a child with acute lymphoblastic leukemia.

This clonotype was detected only a few times. The chain couples TRBV5-1 to TRBJ2-6; weak D call: TRBD1 (5 bases). CDR1 SGHRS and CDR2 YFSETQ come from the germline V gene. The V gene lost 0 bases and the J gene lost 0 bases, with 7 bases spanning the gap. This CDR3 comprises 16 residues. This CDR3 reads CASSLGQFSGANVLTF. In nucleotides, the CDR3 is TGCGCCAGCAGCTTGGGACAGTTCTCTGGGGCCAACGTCCTGACTTTC. Full variable domain (rest looked up from reference TRBV5-1 and TRBJ2-6): KAGVTQTPRYLIKTRGQQVTLSCSPISGHRSVSWYQQTPGQGLQFLFEYFSETQRNKGNFPGRFSGRQFSNSRSEMNVSTLELGDSALYLCASSLGQFSGANVLTFGAGSRLTVL.

The V call is TRBV6-2 or TRBV6-3, the J call TRBJ1-1; 9 nucleotides line up with TRBD1. The V gene end was trimmed by 7 bases and the J gene end by 0 bases; junction bases not matched to a gene: 9. Germline V CDR1 and CDR2: MNHEY, SVGEGT. The CDR3 contains 16 residues. This chain's CDR3 is CASTFGQGHLNTEAFF. The CDR3 DNA is TGTGCCAGCACTTTTGGACAGGGGCACTTGAACACTGAAGCTTTCTTT.

The rearrangement links TRBV10-3 to TRBJ1-3; D is perhaps TRBD1 (5 bases). The CDR3 spans 13 residues. CDR1 and CDR2 from the germline V gene are ENHRY and SYGVKD. Deletions cut 5 bases from V and 3 bases from J, with 8 bases between. The CDR3 nucleotides read TGTGCCATCAGTCTAGACAGTGGAAACACCATATATTTT. This gives the protein CAISLDSGNTIYF.

The CDR3 region is CAWHFQDRVNSPLHF. In DNA form, the CDR3 reads TGTGCCTGGCACTTTCAAGACAGGGTTAATTCACCCCTCCACTTT. V is TRBV30 and J is TRBJ1-6; 7 bases agree with TRBD1. CDR1 and CDR2 from the germline V gene are GTSNPN and SVGIG (reference sequence). The CDR3 covers 15 residues. J was trimmed by 6 bases and V by 5 bases; bases with no gene match: 10.

This clonotype has a handful of counts. The chain combines TRBV6-5 with TRBJ1-2; no reliable D call. V lost 0 bases to trimming and J lost 8 bases, with 22 bases between them. The CDR3 extends over 17 amino acids. The germline CDR1 and CDR2 sequences are MNHEY and SVGAGI. In nucleotides, the CDR3 is TGTGCCAGCAGTTACTCGAAAGGCGGCGCCGCGGTAGGCGGCTACACCTTC. Its translation: CASSYSKGGAAVGGYTF.

This clonotype was detected only a few times. This chain links TRBV19 with TRBJ2-7, with a weak D call TRBD1 (5 bases). V lost 1 base, J lost 3 bases, and 7 bases lay in between. There are 13 residues in the CDR3. Germline V gene lookup returns CDR1 LNHDA and CDR2 SQIVND (reference sequence). CDR3 region: CASSIATDYEQYF. The CDR3 DNA reads as TGTGCCAGTAGTATAGCGACAGACTACGAGCAGTACTTC.

This clonotype was observed at least ten times. This rearrangement joins TRBV27 to TRBJ1-4; TRBD1 agrees at 7 bases. Losses at the gene ends were 5 bases for V and 7 bases for J; bases not matched to a gene: 10. Germline CDR1 is MNHEY and CDR2 is SMNVEV (reference sequence). This CDR3 is 15 amino acids long. CDR3 loop: CASSQLDRVREKLFF. As DNA, the CDR3 is TGTGCCAGCAGTCAGCTTGACAGGGTCCGTGAAAAACTGTTTTTT.

The V gene is TRBV11-2, the J gene TRBJ2-1; no definite D call. With 1 base removed from V and 8 bases from J, the gap between germline ends came to 18 bases. In germline, CDR1 is SGHAT, CDR2 FQNNGV. This CDR3 is built from 16 residues. CDR3 in amino acids: CASSLGQSFSLDEQFF. The CDR3, as DNA: TGTGCCAGCAGCTTAGGGCAGTCCTTCAGCCTGGATGAGCAGTTCTTC.

The rearrangement uses TRBV3-1 and TRBJ2-4; D possibly corresponds to TRBD1 (5 bases). V lost 11 bases to trimming and J lost 4 bases, with 24 bases between them. The length of the CDR3 is 16 residues. CDR1 and CDR2 (germline): LGHDT, YNNKEL (reference sequence). The DNA of the CDR3 is TGTGCCTCCTGCAAGCAGGTCCCTGGGGCAAAAAACATTCAGTACTTC. Protein: CASCKQVPGAKNIQYF.

This clonotype was seen at least ten times. The V and J genes are TRBV15 and TRBJ1-5; D call uncertain. Germline lookup yields CDR1 LNHNV and CDR2 YYDKDF (reference sequence). Trimming pared 1 base from V and 2 bases from J, leaving 9 bases between. CDR3 length equals 15 residues. The CDR3 loop reads CATSRVWGGNQPQHF. CDR3 bases: TGTGCCACCAGCAGAGTGTGGGGTGGCAATCAGCCCCAGCATTTT.

This clonotype was seen a few times. This chain uses TRBV7-9 with TRBJ2-1, with D possibly matching TRBD2 (7 bases). Trimming removed 7 bases at V and 10 bases at J, with 23 bases between. Per the germline V gene, CDR1 is SEHNR and CDR2 is FQNEAQ (reference sequence). This CDR3 is built from 15 residues. The CDR3 protein is CASTPGRGGSQEQFF. Written as DNA, the CDR3 is TGTGCCAGCACCCCAGGGAGGGGGGGCAGTCAAGAGCAGTTCTTC. Looking up the rest from reference TRBV7-9 and TRBJ2-1 gives the full variable domain: DTGVSQNPRHKITKRGQNVTFRCDPISEHNRLYWYRQTLGQGPEFLTYFQNEAQLEKSRLLSDRFSAERPKGSFSTLEIQRTEQGDSAMYLCASTPGRGGSQEQFFGPGTRLTVL.

The chain joins TRBV14 to TRBJ2-3; D is perhaps TRBD2 (5 bases). Germline assignment: CDR1 SGHDN and CDR2 FVKESK. This CDR3 comprises 15 residues. V was shortened by 0 bases and J by 5 bases, with 12 bases between the two germline ends. The DNA for the CDR3 is TGTGCCAGCAGCCAAGATTGGCTAGCTATAGATACGCAGTATTTT. Amino acid sequence: CASSQDWLAIDTQYF.

The sample holds a few counts of this clonotype. The chain joins TRBV18 to TRBJ1-4, with D perhaps TRBD1 (5 bases). The germline CDR1 and CDR2 sequences are KGHSH and LQKENI. This CDR3 spans 15 amino acids. V dropped 0 bases and J dropped 8 bases, with 13 bases sitting between them. The CDR3 DNA is TGTGCCAGCTCACCACCGAACCAGGGCGAGGAAAAACTGTTTTTT. It specifies CASSPPNQGEEKLFF.

This clonotype was seen a handful of times. The chain is built from TRBV7-9 and TRBJ2-5; D unclear. Looked up from germline, CDR1 is SEHNR and CDR2 is FQNEAQ (reference sequence). The V gene lost 4 bases and the J gene lost 5 bases, with 14 bases spanning the gap. The CDR3 is made up of 14 amino acids. The CDR3 reads CASSSPGYLETQYF. DNA for the CDR3: TGTGCCAGCAGCTCCCCAGGCTATTTGGAGACCCAGTACTTC.

This clonotype has a handful of counts. This chain joins TRBV5-1 and TRBJ2-5; possible D gene TRBD2, 5 bases. Trimming took off 6 bases at V and 0 bases at J, with 12 bases between the two ends. The CDR3 covers 14 residues. Germline-derived CDR1 and CDR2 are SGHRS and YFSETQ. DNA of the CDR3: TGCGCCAGCACCCCGCGGGCAGACCAAGAGACCCAGTACTTC. It translates to CASTPRADQETQYF.

In its sample, this clonotype was seen a few times. This chain links TRBV7-9 with TRBJ1-2; the match to TRBD1 covers 12 bases. The CDR3 has 18 residues. The germline V gene has CDR1 SEHNR and CDR2 FQNEAQ (reference sequence). Trimming took 4 bases from V and 0 from J; bases not matched to a gene: 9. CDR3 region: CASSSTRDRGQANYGYTF. CDR3 DNA sequence: TGTGCCAGCAGCTCCACCCGGGACAGGGGGCAAGCTAACTATGGCTACACCTTC.

The chain has TRBV3-1 and TRBJ2-1, with 8 bases lining up with TRBD2. The CDR3 length is 16 residues. Trimming at V came to 0 bases and at J to 8 bases, leaving 9 bases not matched to a gene. From germline, CDR1 is LGHDT and CDR2 YNNKEL (reference sequence). The CDR3 DNA reads as TGTGCCAGCAGCCAAGATCGATCGGGGGGGCCTCATGAGCAGTTCTTC. This codes for CASSQDRSGGPHEQFF.

The table lists this clonotype with many counts. The rearrangement links TRBV6-5 to TRBJ2-5; D remains ambiguous. In germline, CDR1 is MNHEY, CDR2 SVGAGI. Between the trimmed V and J ends, which lost 4 bases and 5 bases, there was a span of 17 bases. The CDR3 spans 15 residues. CDR3: CASSSSEAMLETQYF. CDR3 DNA sequence: TGTGCCAGCAGTTCCTCCGAAGCGATGTTGGAGACCCAGTACTTC.

The chain couples TRBV5-1 to TRBJ2-5, with 12 bases fitting TRBD2. The CDR3 has 16 residues. The J segment lost 1 base and the V segment lost 4 bases, leaving 5 bases of the junction unmatched. Germline V gene data show CDR1 as SGHRS and CDR2 as YFSETQ. CDR3 protein: CASSPQTSGGQETQYF. For the CDR3, the DNA is TGCGCCAGCAGCCCCCAGACTAGCGGGGGCCAAGAGACCCAGTACTTC.

This clonotype occurred many times. The chain uses TRBV7-2 and TRBJ1-1; D not resolved. Per germline, CDR1 SGHTA and CDR2 FQGNSA. V lost 5 bases and J lost 1, with 14 bases in between. The CDR3 is made up of 15 amino acids. CDR3 region: CASSINKARNTEAFF. The CDR3, as DNA: TGTGCCAGCAGCATTAATAAGGCAAGGAACACTGAAGCTTTCTTT.

This clonotype was seen a handful of times. The chain employs TRBV20-1 and TRBJ2-7; 9 positions agree with TRBD1. There are 15 residues in the CDR3. Germline V gene data show CDR1 as DFQATT and CDR2 as SNEGSKA (reference sequence). V trimming: 0 bases; J trimming: 4 bases; junction bases outside the gene matches: 7. The CDR3 bases are TGCAGTGCTAGAGAGAGGGACAGGGTCTTTTACGAGCAGTACTTC. This encodes CSARERDRVFYEQYF.

There are many counts of this clonotype. The genes are TRBV7-4 and TRBJ1-2; the D is unclear. This CDR3 contains 13 residues. V was pared by 3 bases and J by 8 bases, with 13 bases between. CDR1 is SGHVT and CDR2 is SQSDAQ in the germline V gene. The CDR3, as DNA: TGTGCCAGCAGCTTGGTCAACAATGCCGGCTACACCTTC. This sequence encodes CASSLVNNAGYTF.

This clonotype has only a few counts. The chain recombines TRBV4-2 with TRBJ2-3; the match to TRBD2 covers 13 bases. The CDR3 consists of 14 residues. V shed 6 bases, J shed 6 bases, and the junction held 3 bases outside the gene matches. Germline V lookup: CDR1 LGHNA, CDR2 YNFKEQ. For the CDR3, the DNA is TGTGCCAGCAGACTAGCGGGGGGGCCGGATACGCAGTATTTT. This codes for CASRLAGGPDTQYF.